This T cell receptor (beta chain) is from a study of T cell responses to AZD1222 COVID-19 vaccine. Study-level findings and limits: Targeting of unmutated variant regions was reportedly seen in nearly half of spike-specific TCRs.

Measured with immunoSEQ multiplex PCR; TCRdb has only the in-frame clones, and not every one. The repertoire has 180,000 or so clones, 91% of them found once; the top ten carry 1.7%. This CDR3 has 13 residues. The V segment lost 7 bases and the J segment 6 bases; nucleotides outside the gene matches: 6. Germline V lookup: CDR1 SGHAT, CDR2 FQNNGV. Regarding this clone: Its cognate antigen is unknown.

The receptor was isolated from an adult who received the AZD1222 COVID-19 vaccine. The material sequenced was peripheral blood, taken 28 days after the second AZD1222 dose. The rearrangement uses TRBV11-2 and TRBJ1-2, with TRBD1 matching 9 bases. This CDR3 is CASTIDRGDGYTF. The CDR3 nucleotides read TGTGCCAGCACCATAGACAGGGGGGATGGCTACACCTTC.